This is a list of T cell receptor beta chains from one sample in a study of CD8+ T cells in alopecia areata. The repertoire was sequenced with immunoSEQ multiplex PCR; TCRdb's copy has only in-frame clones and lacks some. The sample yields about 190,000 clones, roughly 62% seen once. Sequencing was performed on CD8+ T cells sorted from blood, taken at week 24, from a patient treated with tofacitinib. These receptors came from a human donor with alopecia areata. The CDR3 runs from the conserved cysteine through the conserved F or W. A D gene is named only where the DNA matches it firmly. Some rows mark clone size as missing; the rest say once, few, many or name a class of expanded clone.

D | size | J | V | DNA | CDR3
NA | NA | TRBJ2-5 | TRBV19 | TGTGCCAGTGATGGGGGACCCCAAGAGACCCAGTACTTC | CASDGGPQETQYF
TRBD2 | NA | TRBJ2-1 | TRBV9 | TGTGCCAGCAGCGTAGGACTAGCAGCCTACAATGAGCAGTTCTTC | CASSVGLAAYNEQFF
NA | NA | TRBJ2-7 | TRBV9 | TGTGCCAGCAGCGTAGGGCGGTCCGACGAGCAGTACTTC | CASSVGRSDEQYF
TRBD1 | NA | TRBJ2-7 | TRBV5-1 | TGCGCCAGCAGCCCCAGGGGGCTTGAGCAGTACTTC | CASSPRGLEQYF
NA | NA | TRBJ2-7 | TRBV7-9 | TGTGCCAGCAGCGGGGTTCACCAGTACTTC | CASSGVHQYF
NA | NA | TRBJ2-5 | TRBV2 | TGTGCCAGCAGTGAATTCGAGGTGGAGACCCAGTACTTC | CASSEFEVETQYF
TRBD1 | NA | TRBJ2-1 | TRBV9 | TGTGCCAGCAGAGAGACAGGGGGCAATGAGCAGTTCTTC | CASRETGGNEQFF
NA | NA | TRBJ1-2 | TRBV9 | TGTGCCAGCAGCGTGGCTATTGGGAGCTACACCTTC | CASSVAIGSYTF
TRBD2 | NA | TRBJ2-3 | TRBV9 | TGTGCCAGCAGCTCTAGCGGGGGGCCCACAGATACGCAGTATTTT | CASSSSGGPTDTQYF
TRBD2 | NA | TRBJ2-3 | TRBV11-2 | TGTGCCAGCAGCTCCCGAGCGGGGGCCTCTCCTACGCAGTATTTT | CASSSRAGASPTQYF
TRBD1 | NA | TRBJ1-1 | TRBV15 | TGTGCCACCAGCAGAAGACAGGGGCCGAGTACTGAAGCTTTCTTT | CATSRRQGPSTEAFF
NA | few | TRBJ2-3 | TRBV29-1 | TGCAGCTTCAGAGGCGTCTCGCAGACAGATACGCAGTATTTT | CSFRGVSQTDTQYF
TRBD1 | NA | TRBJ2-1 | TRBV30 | TGTGCCTGGACCGCAGGGACAGGGGCCGACAATGAGCAGTTCTTC | CAWTAGTGADNEQFF
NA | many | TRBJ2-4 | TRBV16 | TGTGCCAGCAGCCAATCGATTCGGGGGGCAGCCAAAAACATTCAGTACTTC | CASSQSIRGAAKNIQYF
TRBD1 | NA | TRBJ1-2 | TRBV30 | TGTGCCTGGAGTATTGGGGGGACAGGGGCTGGCTACACCTTC | CAWSIGGTGAGYTF